This T cell receptor beta chain was captured by sequencing in a study of blood T cell repertoires in COVID-19. Background on the study: COVID-19 samples collected from the United States, Italy and Spain covered acute and convalescent phases. In each case, the material was cDNA or gDNA derived from T cells, B-cell-depleted T cells, or PBMCs.

Under the authors' procedure: Amplifying reference gene primers gave estimates of nucleated cell counts. The repertoire was sequenced with immunoSEQ multiplex PCR; TCRdb's copy has only in-frame clones and lacks some. From that table come the V and J calls and clone size; the DNA was used to work out D and trimming. The profile covers about 110,000 clones, with 80% to 85% appearing a single time and approximately 40% taken by the ten largest. Germline values: CDR1 WNHNN, CDR2 SYGVQD (reference sequence). The CDR3 is 17 amino acids. Losses at the gene ends were 0 bases for V and 4 bases for J; bases not matched to a gene: 5.

The rearrangement links TRBV10-1 to TRBJ2-2; TRBD2 matches 10 bases. Sequencing was performed on peripheral blood. The sequence derives from a man at least 80 years old with acute or convalescent COVID-19. The CDR3: CASSESLAGVATGELFF. The CDR3 bases are TGCGCCAGCAGTGAGTCGCTAGCGGGAGTGGCCACCGGGGAGCTGTTTTTT.